This record covers a single TCR beta chain. The record originates from a study of shared clonotypes between healthy human individuals. CD8 cells classed as naive were CD45RO-negative and positively selected for CCR7, excluding terminally differentiated effector memory CD45RA+ cells. The CDR3 runs to 15 residues. V was clipped by 2 bases and J by 4 bases, with 14 bases between them. The V gene's germline CDR1 is MNHEY and CDR2 SVGAGI. Profiling relied on immunoSEQ multiplex PCR, and the TCRdb table lists in-frame clones only, not all of them. The sample shows around 2.1 million clones, 90% to 95% of them seen only once.

This TCR derives from a young man in good health. Some clones in this sample may be carry-over from other donors' samples. Sequencing was done on a sample of naive CD8+ T cells from PBMCs. The chain combines TRBV6-5 with TRBJ1-2; D remains ambiguous. In DNA, the CDR3 is TGTGCCAGCAGTTACACACCCTTAGGCCTCTATGGCTACACCTTC. This codes for CASSYTPLGLYGYTF.